This T cell receptor beta chain was retrieved from a study of resident and recirculating memory T cells in vitiligo (dated by TCRdb to the late 2010s). With regard to the full study: For TCR beta sequencing, each of 3 stable vitiligo patients provided PBMCs along with epidermis taken by shave biopsy from two lesional and two nonlesional sites. Without any cell sorting, samples were homogenized immediately before genomic DNA was extracted using the Qiagen DNeasy Blood & Tissue Kit. The goal of the human TCR beta sequencing was to check whether lesional vitiligo skin contained specific clones that differed from the clones found in nonlesional skin and blood. Broad study findings and their caveats: Because TCR sequences were not shared across biopsy sites or across patients, the findings suggest that different lesions are infiltrated by different T cell clones, a pattern described as private specificity. Even within a single patient, overlap and correlation analysis found no significant repertoire overlap between any biopsies apart from each lesion compared with itself. Mechanistic studies in the future are needed to assess how much the detected T cell clones and the human Trm pools versus Tcm pools each contribute. No single dominant TCR clone was found, and clonality differed from one vitiligo lesion to another.

TCR beta chains were amplified from genomic DNA using the immunoSEQ hsTCRB kit. The immunoSEQ service ran the sequencing of the TCR beta libraries on an Illumina MiSeq instrument. In the original analysis: Repertoire data were analyzed using the immunoSEQ Analyzer. In its TCRdb copy, this immuneACCESS table keeps in-frame sequences only and misses some clones. Where compared with another copy, unresolved V genes explain less than half of these, and the others have no known cause. The V and J calls and clone size were taken over from that table, and D and trimming were inferred from the DNA. The sample includes 70,000 or so clones, with about nine tenths observed a single time. The top ten hold over 4.5% of the sample. On this clone itself: The target of this receptor is not known. No quality values exist for individual bases; no much larger clone is one base distant.

Vitiligo was considered stable when no change in lesions had been observed over the previous 6 months. To qualify as stable, patients additionally needed to show no confetti depigmentation, which is a clinical sign of active vitiligo. Any patient who had received treatment in the previous three months was excluded. Ficoll density gradient centrifugation was used to isolate PBMCs from heparinized blood, after which the PBMCs were flash-frozen. The CDR3 goes from the cysteine to the phenylalanine over 16 residues. Here the CDR3 DNA is all that survives: 48 bases in frame from base 1. V has 1 base trimmed and J has 4 bases trimmed; junction bases matching no gene number 6. Taken from the germline V gene, the CDR1 and CDR2 loops are LGHNT and FRNRAP.

The sequence was obtained from a male donor with vitiligo. The specimen sequenced was blood. The V and J segments used are TRBV12-5 and TRBJ2-2; 7 junctional bases match TRBD2. The DNA reads as follows: TGTGCTAGTGGTTTGGCCAGCGGGGTCAGCACCGGGGAGCTGTTTTTT. This codes for CASGLASGVSTGELFF. Here the CDR3 is joined to the reference TRBV12-5 and TRBJ2-2 genes, and the full variable domain is: DARVTQTPRHKVTEMGQEVTMRCQPILGHNTVFWYRQTMMQGLELLAYFRNRAPLDDSGMPKDRFSAEMPDATLATLKIQPSEPRDSAVYFCASGLASGVSTGELFFGEGSRLTVL.